One sample yielded the 14 T cell receptor beta chains listed below, sequenced in a study of blood T cells in healthy people across ages. With a J-beta primer mix and a sample-barcoded 5' primer, a second PCR ran 7 to 11 cycles. One entry per CDR3 protein results from TCRdb running MiXCR on the 5' RACE reads. The profile covers a few hundred thousand distinct CDR3 sequences, with approximately 52% appearing a single time and around 49% taken by the ten largest. The material sequenced was blood. The receptors stem from a man aged 60-69 years in good health.

The V and J genes are TRBV6-6 and TRBJ2-3; no clear D gene. The ends were cut back, 8 bases at V and 4 bases at J, with 10 bases in the middle. CDR1 and CDR2 from the germline V gene are MNHNY and SVGAGI (reference sequence). The CDR3 contains 12 residues. The CDR3 nucleotides read TGTGCCAGCCGGGCCGCTTCAGATACGCAGTATTTT. The encoded protein is CASRAASDTQYF.

V and J are TRBV25-1 and TRBJ2-7; 9 bases are a match to TRBD2. Germline trimming cut 3 bases from V and 2 bases from J; bases unmatched to any gene: 5. This CDR3 has 15 residues. CDR1 MGHDK and CDR2 SYGVNS come from the germline V gene. The CDR3 reads CASSDGGRGTYEQYF. CDR3 nucleotide sequence: TGTGCCAGCAGTGACGGCGGGAGGGGCACCTACGAGCAGTACTTC.

The CDR3 protein is CASSLTRTYEQYF. The CDR3 DNA reads as TGTGCCAGCAGCCTTACCAGGACCTACGAGCAGTACTTC. The chain links TRBV7-6 to TRBJ2-4; D gene uncertain. Near its end, the DNA agrees better with TRBJ2-7, so the J call may be wrong. Per the germline V gene, CDR1 is SGHVS and CDR2 is FNYEAQ. The CDR3 totals 13 residues.

The chain employs TRBV5-6 and TRBJ2-5; TRBD2 agrees at 10 bases. The DNA end favors TRBJ2-7, so the J call may be wrong. Per germline, CDR1 SGHDT and CDR2 YYEEEE. CDR3 length: 14 residues. In DNA form, the CDR3 reads TGTGCCAGCAGCCTCGGGACTAGCGTCGGCGAGCAGTACTTC. It specifies CASSLGTSVGEQYF.

Here the CDR3 reads CASSYGGAQETQYF. The DNA of the CDR3 is TGTGCCAGCAGCTACGGGGGGGCCCAAGAGACCCAGTACTTC. This sequence joins TRBV11-3 and TRBJ2-5, with 8 bases matching TRBD2. The germline CDR1 and CDR2 sequences are SGHNT and YENEEA. This CDR3 contains 14 residues. V was clipped by 4 bases and J by 1 base; unmatched bases: 2. Full variable domain (remainder filled in from reference TRBV11-3 and TRBJ2-5): EAGVVQSPRYKIIEKKQPVAFWCNPISGHNTLYWYLQNLGQGPELLIRYENEEAVDDSQLPKDRFSAERLKGVDSTLKIQPAELGDSAVYLCASSYGGAQETQYFGPGTRLLVL.

This clonotype has a handful of counts. The rearrangement joins TRBV11-2 to TRBJ2-1; D may be TRBD2 (5 bases). The V gene's germline CDR1 is SGHAT and CDR2 FQNNGV. V was cut by 6 bases and J by 9 bases, with 9 bases left in between. This CDR3 spans 11 amino acids. CDR3 nucleotide sequence: TGTGCCAGCAGACGGAGCGGTGAGCAGTTCTTC. Residues: CASRRSGEQFF.

This chain uses TRBV20-1 with TRBJ1-4; TRBD1 might be the D (5 bases). V shed 7 bases and J shed 7 bases, with 13 bases lying between them. The CDR3 sequence is 12 residues long. Per germline, CDR1 DFQATT and CDR2 SNEGSKA (reference sequence). CDR3 region: CSVIGAPEKLFF. CDR3 DNA sequence: TGCAGTGTTATAGGGGCTCCTGAAAAACTGTTTTTT.

This rearrangement joins TRBV14 to TRBJ2-7, with 9 bases aligning to TRBD1. Per the germline V gene, CDR1 is SGHDN and CDR2 is FVKESK. V gave up 1 base and J gave up 0 bases; unmatched junction bases: 10. CDR3 length equals 18 residues. The CDR3 bases are TGTGCCAGCAGCCAAGTAGCTGGGGACAGGGAACGCTCCTACGAGCAGTACTTC. Translation: CASSQVAGDRERSYEQYF.

A single count supports this clonotype. At one end, the junction sequence differs from germline, possibly due to a read error. The chain links TRBV19 to TRBJ1-4; D is uncertain. Germline values: CDR1 LNHDA, CDR2 SQIVND (reference sequence). This CDR3 is 16 amino acids long. The chain's CDR3 is CASSPRRGPEDERLFF. The CDR3 bases are TGTGCCAGTAGTCCCCGGCGCGGACCCGAGGACGAAAGACTGTTTTTT.

The CDR3 spells CASSFGGQGRGNEQFF. CDR3 DNA: TGTGCCAGCAGCTTTGGGGGACAGGGGCGCGGGAATGAGCAGTTCTTC. This chain joins TRBV7-8 and TRBJ2-1; 10 bases fit TRBD1. This CDR3 has 16 residues. CDR1 SGHVS and CDR2 FQNEAQ come from the germline V gene. With 3 bases clipped from V and 7 bases from J, the junction kept 9 bases outside the gene matches.

This clonotype came up a few times. The chain employs TRBV4-2 and TRBJ2-5; D might be TRBD2 (6 bases). The germline CDR1 and CDR2 sequences are LGHNA and YNFKEQ. V was cut by 4 bases and J by 0 bases, with 15 bases left in between. The CDR3 has 16 amino acids. Here the CDR3 DNA reads TGTGCCAGCAGCCCAAGGATAGCGGCTTACCAAGAGACCCAGTACTTC. Translating gives CASSPRIAAYQETQYF.

On this clonotype itself: This may be a read error, as it is one base from a much larger clone. This chain uses TRBV7-3 with TRBJ2-6; perhaps D is TRBD1 or TRBD2 (5 bases each). The germline CDR1 and CDR2 sequences are SGHTA and FQGTGA. This CDR3 has 13 residues. The CDR3 bases are TGTGCCAGCAGCTTAACCGGGGCCAACGCCCTGACTTTC. Translated: CASSLTGANALTF. The full variable domain, rest sourced from reference TRBV7-3 and TRBJ2-6, is GAGVSQTPSNKVTEKGKYVELRCDPISGHTALYWYRQSLGQGPEFLIYFQGTGAADDSGLPNDRFFAVRPEGSVSTLKIQRTERGDSAVYLCASSLTGANALTFGAGSRLTVL.

This rearrangement joins TRBV27 to TRBJ1-2, with D tentatively TRBD1 (5 bases). Germline V CDR1 and CDR2: MNHEY, SMNVEV (reference sequence). Trimming shortened V by 8 bases and J by 8 bases, and 15 bases separated the two germline ends. This CDR3 contains 12 residues. The CDR3 nucleotides are TGTGCCAGCCTTGGGACGGATAACGGCTACACCTTC. Protein product: CASLGTDNGYTF.

This clonotype has at least ten counts. The J gene is TRBJ2-1, the V gene TRBV10-3; 14 bases align to TRBD2. V shed 4 bases, J shed 4 bases, and the junction held 0 bases outside the gene matches. The CDR3 contains 15 residues. The germline V gene encodes CDR1 ENHRY and CDR2 SYGVKD. CDR3 sequence reads: CAISGLAGGYNEQFF. CDR3 DNA sequence: TGTGCCATCAGTGGACTAGCGGGAGGGTACAATGAGCAGTTCTTC.